This is a list of T cell receptor beta chains from one sample in a study of patients and donors after allogeneic stem cell transplantation. TCRdb re-derived calls from the RT-PCR reads in MiXCR, one entry per CDR3 protein. The sample shows roughly 150,000 distinct CDR3 sequences, 24% of them seen only once. Sequenced input: blood, either unsorted or a sorted T cell fraction (not recorded which). The origin of the receptors is a human donor who was either an allogeneic HSCT recipient or a stem cell or donor lymphocyte infusion donor (not recorded which). It is not recorded whose cells these are; they may come from a transplant donor. CDR3s include the opening cysteine and the closing phenylalanine or tryptophan. A D gene is named only where the DNA matches it firmly. Clone size is given for some rows only: seen once, a few or many times, or a class if the clone is expanded.

J: TRBJ2-1
V: TRBV5-1
D: .
size: .
CDR3: CASSLVPRVENEQFF
DNA: TGCGCCAGCAGCTTGGTTCCCAGGGTGGAGAATGAGCAGTTCTTC

J: TRBJ2-5
V: TRBV11-1
D: TRBD1
size: few
CDR3: CASSRRDSEETQYF
DNA: TGTGCCAGCAGCCGACGGGACAGCGAAGAGACCCAGTACTTC

J: TRBJ1-5
V: TRBV5-1
D: .
size: .
CDR3: CASSLLGNGNQPQHF
DNA: TGCGCCAGCAGCTTACTGGGAAATGGCAATCAGCCCCAGCATTTT

J: TRBJ2-7
V: TRBV6-1
D: .
size: .
CDR3: CASSELGYGAYEQYF
DNA: TGTGCCAGCAGTGAATTGGGGTACGGGGCCTACGAGCAGTACTTC

J: TRBJ1-2
V: TRBV7-2
D: .
size: many
CDR3: CASSLRGKDYGYTF
DNA: TGTGCCAGCAGCTTAAGGGGGAAGGACTATGGCTACACCTTC

J: TRBJ1-1
V: TRBV5-1
D: .
size: many
CDR3: CASSVGVYMNTEAFF
DNA: TGCGCCAGCAGCGTGGGGGTCTACATGAACACTGAAGCTTTCTTT

J: TRBJ2-7
V: TRBV20-1
D: .
size: .
CDR3: CSAKGQLAGAYEQYF
DNA: TGCAGTGCTAAAGGGCAGCTAGCCGGGGCCTACGAGCAGTACTTC

J: TRBJ1-5
V: TRBV12-3/TRBV12-4
D: .
size: .
CDR3: CASSFAFNQPQHF
DNA: TGTGCCAGCAGTTTCGCTTTCAATCAGCCCCAGCATTTT

J: TRBJ1-5
V: TRBV20-1
D: TRBD1
size: .
CDR3: CSARKRGQGRQPQHF
DNA: TGCAGTGCCCGAAAAAGAGGACAGGGGCGTCAGCCCCAGCATTTT

J: TRBJ2-7
V: TRBV6-2/TRBV6-3
D: TRBD1
size: .
CDR3: CASSYIGTVAYEQYF
DNA: TGTGCCAGCAGTTACATCGGGACAGTAGCCTACGAGCAGTACTTC

J: TRBJ2-1
V: TRBV6-5
D: .
size: few
CDR3: CASTVNSGTLFF
DNA: TGTGCCAGCACCGTTAATTCCGGGACTCTGTTCTTC

J: TRBJ2-4
V: TRBV4-1
D: TRBD1
size: .
CDR3: CASSPRTGWNEWNF
DNA: TGCGCCAGCAGCCCTCGGACAGGGTGGAACGAGTGGAACTTC

J: TRBJ1-6
V: TRBV5-1
D: .
size: .
CDR3: CASSLVSPKYNSPLHF
DNA: TGCGCCAGCAGCTTGGTCAGCCCAAAGTATAATTCACCCCTCCACTTT

J: TRBJ2-3
V: TRBV12-3/TRBV12-4
D: .
size: .
CDR3: CASSPLGVADTQYF
DNA: TGTGCCAGCAGCCCTCTTGGGGTGGCAGATACGCAGTATTTT

J: TRBJ2-5
V: TRBV4-1
D: TRBD1
size: .
CDR3: CASSQDRGRETQYF
DNA: TGCGCCAGCAGCCAAGACAGGGGGAGAGAGACCCAGTACTTC

J: TRBJ1-1
V: TRBV5-6
D: .
size: few
CDR3: CASSLKGMNTEAFF
DNA: TGTGCCAGCAGCTTGAAAGGGATGAACACTGAAGCTTTCTTT

J: TRBJ1-6
V: TRBV7-2
D: .
size: .
CDR3: CASSTTGRVNSPLHF
DNA: TGTGCCAGCAGCACGACGGGCAGAGTCAATTCACCCCTCCACTTT

J: TRBJ2-2
V: TRBV9
D: .
size: .
CDR3: CASSARLEGRIGELFF
DNA: TGTGCCAGCAGCGCCCGACTAGAGGGCAGGATCGGGGAGCTGTTTTTT

J: TRBJ1-5
V: TRBV20-1
D: .
size: .
CDR3: CSASAAPNQPQHF
DNA: TGCAGTGCTAGCGCCGCCCCAAATCAGCCCCAGCATTTT

J: TRBJ1-1
V: TRBV2
D: .
size: .
CDR3: CASQGNTEAFF
DNA: TGTGCCAGCCAGGGAAACACTGAAGCTTTCTTT

J: TRBJ2-7
V: TRBV9
D: .
size: .
CDR3: CASSVDKEPYEQYF
DNA: TGTGCCAGCAGCGTAGATAAGGAACCCTACGAGCAGTACTTC

J: TRBJ2-7
V: TRBV12-3/TRBV12-4
D: .
size: .
CDR3: CASSDDSFSYEQYF
DNA: TGTGCCAGCAGTGACGACAGTTTCTCCTACGAGCAGTACTTC

J: TRBJ2-3
V: TRBV30
D: .
size: few
CDR3: CAWSTSDTQYF
DNA: TGTGCCTGGAGTACGTCAGATACGCAGTATTTT

J: TRBJ1-1
V: TRBV7-2
D: .
size: .
CDR3: CASSPAPRTEAFF
DNA: TGTGCCAGCAGCCCCGCCCCGAGAACTGAAGCTTTCTTT

J: TRBJ1-1
V: TRBV20-1
D: .
size: few
CDR3: CSGRGENTEAFF
DNA: TGCAGTGGTCGGGGGGAGAACACTGAAGCTTTCTTT

J: TRBJ1-2
V: TRBV27
D: .
size: .
CDR3: CASSLKTDYGYTF
DNA: TGTGCCAGCAGTTTAAAGACGGACTATGGCTACACCTTC

J: TRBJ2-2
V: TRBV6-1
D: .
size: .
CDR3: CARANTGELFF
DNA: TGTGCCAGGGCCAACACCGGGGAGCTGTTTTTT

J: TRBJ1-2
V: TRBV7-2
D: .
size: few
CDR3: CASSLRFGGSNYGYTF
DNA: TGTGCCAGCAGCTTGCGGTTCGGCGGATCTAACTATGGCTACACCTTC

J: TRBJ2-7
V: TRBV7-6
D: .
size: .
CDR3: CASSPGQTNEQYF
DNA: TGTGCCAGCAGCCCCGGACAGACAAACGAGCAGTACTTC

J: TRBJ1-2
V: TRBV6-5
D: TRBD1
size: .
CDR3: CASSPGTGGSYGYTF
DNA: TGTGCCAGCAGTCCCGGGACAGGGGGCAGCTATGGCTACACCTTC

J: TRBJ2-7
V: TRBV10-3
D: .
size: .
CDR3: CAISEVGYEQYF
DNA: TGTGCCATCAGTGAGGTAGGCTACGAGCAGTACTTC